This TCR beta chain is drawn from a study of blood T cells in healthy people across ages. Study-level points and caveats: Strongly correlated with naive T cell percentage was TCR beta diversity.

Concerning this clonotype: Its antigen is not known.

J lost 12 bases, V lost 4 bases, and 21 bases had no gene match. This CDR3 spans 16 amino acids. The germline gives CDR1 DFQATT, CDR2 SNEGSKA (reference sequence). Through a sample-barcoded 5' primer and a J-beta primer mix, a second PCR was run for roughly 6 to 11 cycles. Each CDR3 protein is one row after TCRdb ran MiXCR on the 5' RACE reads. The sample has hundreds of thousands of distinct CDR3 sequences, approximately 49% seen once. This chain connects TRBV20-1 to TRBJ2-1; 7 bases are a match to TRBD1. The source material was blood. This clonotype originated in a woman aged 55-70 years in good health. The chain's CDR3 is CSAIYPRQGEGAGQFF. CDR3 coding DNA: TGCAGTGCTATCTATCCCAGACAGGGTGAGGGGGCAGGGCAGTTCTTC.